The present TCR beta chain was sequenced within a study of CD8+ T cells in alopecia areata. The study, taken as a whole, reports: As there was one nonresponder, how baseline CD8+ expansion relates to response remains uncertain.

RNA extraction was followed by reverse transcription into cDNA, which acted as the sequencing template. Libraries were prepared by immunoSEQ multiplex PCR; TCRdb keeps only in-frame clonotypes and omits some of them. The sample lists approximately 200,000 clones, roughly three fifths seen once, with approximately 3.4% in the top ten. The treatment was: oral pan-JAK inhibitor, 5-10 mg twice daily. The length of the CDR3 is 14 residues. Germline loops: CDR1 SGHRS, CDR2 YFSETQ. Trimming at V came to 0 bases and at J to 5 bases, leaving 3 bases not matched to a gene. As regards this clone: Its antigen is undetermined.

The source is a human donor with alopecia areata. Source: CD4+ T cells sorted from blood, taken at week 4, from a patient treated with tofacitinib. V and J are TRBV5-1 and TRBJ2-5; 8 bases line up with TRBD2. The CDR3, as DNA: TGCGCCAGCAGCTTGGAGGCTAGCGGGGAGACCCAGTACTTC. It is translated as CASSLEASGETQYF.